These 24 T cell receptor beta chains share one sample of origin, sequenced in a study of blood T cell repertoires in COVID-19. Data came from immunoSEQ multiplex PCR; TCRdb stores just in-frame clones and leaves some out. The table has a few hundred thousand clones, approximately 83% seen once. The sequenced sample was PBMCs or T cells enriched from blood (not recorded which). The receptors originated from a woman aged 25-40 years who had recovered from COVID-19.

The chain joins TRBV28 to TRBJ2-3; no clear D gene. This CDR3 is built from 14 residues. Germline V CDR1 and CDR2: MDHEN, SYDVKM. Between the trimmed V and J ends, which lost 3 bases and 9 bases, there was a span of 16 bases. The CDR3 coding sequence is TGTGCCAGCAGTTTCGACCCAACGGGTAGGACGCAGTATTTT. Protein: CASSFDPTGRTQYF.

The chain recombines TRBV7-8 with TRBJ2-1; possible D gene TRBD2, 6 bases. The CDR3 length is 14 residues. V was clipped by 2 bases and J by 5 bases, with 10 bases between them. The V gene's germline CDR1 is SGHVS and CDR2 FQNEAQ. CDR3 sequence: CASSLPGVNNEQFF. CDR3 nucleotides: TGTGCCAGCAGCTTACCGGGGGTCAACAATGAGCAGTTCTTC. Variable domain in full (rest from reference TRBV7-8 and TRBJ2-1): GAGVSQSPRYKVAKRGQDVALRCDPISGHVSLFWYQQALGQGPEFLTYFQNEAQLDKSGLPSDRFFAERPEGSVSTLKIQRTQQEDSAVYLCASSLPGVNNEQFFGPGTRLTVL.

Only one count was recorded for this clone. The gene calls are TRBV11-2 and TRBJ2-5, with D tentatively TRBD2 (6 bases). Trimming left V 4 bases short and J 2 bases short, with 14 bases between. CDR1 SGHAT and CDR2 FQNNGV come from the germline V gene. The CDR3 is 15 residues long. CDR3 loop: CASSSSPAGQETQYF. As DNA, the CDR3 is TGTGCCAGCAGCTCTTCCCCCGCGGGACAAGAGACCCAGTACTTC.

This chain uses TRBV9 with TRBJ1-2, with 9 bases matching TRBD1. CDR1 is SGDLS, CDR2 YYNGEE, per germline. Trimming at V came to 4 bases and at J to 5 bases, leaving 18 bases not matched to a gene. This CDR3 comprises 18 residues. DNA of the CDR3: TGTGCCAGCAGCCCTTCCCGGGTGGGACAGGGTATTCAATATGGCTACACCTTC. Encoded protein: CASSPSRVGQGIQYGYTF.

The rearrangement links TRBV29-1 to TRBJ2-7, with 8 bases fitting TRBD1. The germline gives CDR1 SQVTM, CDR2 ANQGSEA. The V gene end was trimmed by 2 bases and the J gene end by 0 bases; junction bases not matched to a gene: 9. This CDR3 region has 16 residues. The CDR3 region is CSVEIGDTGGSYEQYF. CDR3 sequence (DNA): TGCAGCGTTGAAATCGGCGATACAGGGGGCTCCTACGAGCAGTACTTC.

This chain connects TRBV25-1 to TRBJ1-1, with no clear D. This CDR3 spans 12 amino acids. V shed 3 bases and J shed 5 bases, with 7 bases lying between them. Germline lookup yields CDR1 MGHDK and CDR2 SYGVNS. In DNA, the CDR3 is TGTGCCAGCAGTGACCCGGGGACTGAAGCTTTCTTT. Protein sequence: CASSDPGTEAFF.

The chain has TRBV28 and TRBJ1-2; 7 bases agree with TRBD1. This CDR3 has 15 amino acids. V shed 3 bases, J shed 5 bases, and the junction held 9 bases outside the gene matches. CDR1 MDHEN and CDR2 SYDVKM come from the germline V gene. The CDR3 bases are TGTGCCAGCAGTTTCGAAGACAGGGTTATATATGGCTACACCTTC. Amino acids: CASSFEDRVIYGYTF.

The chain carries TRBV19 and TRBJ2-1, with D uncertain. From germline, CDR1 is LNHDA and CDR2 SQIVND (reference sequence). V was shortened by 3 bases and J by 8 bases, with 17 bases between the two germline ends. The CDR3 length is 15 residues. In DNA, the CDR3 is TGTGCCAGTAGTATCCCTCACTGGGCGACGGATGAGCAGTTCTTC. Translation gives CASSIPHWATDEQFF. The complete variable domain, with remaining parts taken from reference TRBV19 and TRBJ2-1, reads DGGITQSPKYLFRKEGQNVTLSCEQNLNHDAMYWYRQDPGQGLRLIYYSQIVNDFQKGDIAEGYSVSREKKESFPLTVTSAQKNPTAFYLCASSIPHWATDEQFFGPGTRLTVL.

This clone has just one count. The chain is built from TRBV19 and TRBJ1-5; 8 nucleotides line up with TRBD1. In germline, CDR1 is LNHDA, CDR2 SQIVND (reference sequence). V lost 3 bases, J lost 2 bases, and 9 bases stayed unmatched. CDR3 length: 17 residues. The CDR3 DNA reads TGTGCCAGTAGTATTGGCTTCAGGGGGCGAGGCAATCAGCCCCAGCATTTT. Translating gives CASSIGFRGRGNQPQHF.

The chain couples TRBV7-2 to TRBJ2-7; 11 bases align to TRBD2. CDR1 and CDR2 from the germline V gene are SGHTA and FQGNSA. The CDR3 runs to 15 residues. Losses at the gene ends were 2 bases for V and 3 bases for J; bases not matched to a gene: 3. CDR3 loop: CASSLIAGGIYEQYF. In nucleotides, the CDR3 is TGTGCCAGCAGCTTAATAGCGGGGGGGATCTACGAGCAGTACTTC.

The chain carries TRBV15 and TRBJ1-1; unclear D gene. V lost 0 bases to trimming and J lost 3 bases, with 5 bases between them. This CDR3 has 13 residues. Germline loops: CDR1 LNHNV, CDR2 YYDKDF (reference sequence). CDR3 nucleotides: TGTGCCACCAGCAGAGATGAGGACACTGAAGCTTTCTTT. It encodes CATSRDEDTEAFF.

V gene TRBV5-1 combines with J gene TRBJ2-3, with TRBD1 matching over 9 bases. The CDR3 is made up of 15 amino acids. The germline gives CDR1 SGHRS, CDR2 YFSETQ. V shed 1 base and J 5 bases; nucleotides not matched to a gene: 5. The CDR3 bases are TGCGCCAGCAGCTTGAAGACAGGGGGAGTAGATACGCAGTATTTT. Protein: CASSLKTGGVDTQYF.

The V and J genes are TRBV5-1 and TRBJ2-7; D is ambiguous. With 0 bases removed from V and 3 bases from J, the gap between germline ends came to 4 bases. The CDR3 has 12 amino acids. Germline CDR1 SGHRS, CDR2 YFSETQ. The CDR3 loop is CASSLGNYEQYF. In nucleotides, the CDR3 is TGCGCCAGCAGCTTGGGTAACTACGAGCAGTACTTC.

The rearrangement links TRBV5-1 to TRBJ2-1; 12 bases agree with TRBD2. The CDR3 consists of 15 residues. After removal of 2 bases from V and 9 bases from J, the junction contained 6 bases not matched to a gene. The germline V gene has CDR1 SGHRS and CDR2 YFSETQ. In nucleotides, the CDR3 is TGCGCCAGCAGCTTTCCTAGCGGGGGGGCGCCTGAGCAGTTCTTC. Encoded protein: CASSFPSGGAPEQFF.

This chain links TRBV28 with TRBJ1-2, with TRBD1 identical over 7 bases. Germline assignment: CDR1 MDHEN and CDR2 SYDVKM. V lost 6 bases to trimming and J lost 2 bases; unmatched junction nucleotides: 15. CDR3 length: 17 residues. CDR3 region: CASSLSGGGPLNYGYTF. The CDR3 coding sequence is TGTGCCAGCAGCCTTAGTGGAGGGGGCCCGTTAAACTATGGCTACACCTTC.

This clone was counted only a few times. The chain has TRBV7-9 and TRBJ2-2, with 10 bases aligning to TRBD1. The CDR3 is 14 residues long. With V trimmed by 5 bases and J by 5 bases, 2 bases remained unmatched. The germline gives CDR1 SEHNR, CDR2 FQNEAQ (reference sequence). The CDR3: CASSGTGVTGELFF. CDR3 nucleotide sequence: TGTGCCAGCAGCGGGACAGGGGTTACCGGGGAGCTGTTTTTT.

V and J are TRBV19 and TRBJ2-2; 7 positions agree with TRBD1. V gave up 6 bases and J gave up 6 bases; unmatched junction bases: 10. CDR1 and CDR2 from the germline V gene are LNHDA and SQIVND (reference sequence). The CDR3 consists of 15 residues. CDR3 sequence reads: CASSNRGQLAGELFF. The CDR3 DNA reads TGTGCCAGTAGCAACAGGGGACAGCTGGCCGGGGAGCTGTTTTTT.

The rearrangement joins TRBV7-9 to TRBJ2-7, with D possibly matching TRBD1 (6 bases). CDR3 size: 14 residues. CDR1 SEHNR and CDR2 FQNEAQ come from the germline V gene (reference sequence). Trimming cost V 4 bases and J 1 base, with 11 bases left between them. CDR3 DNA: TGTGCCAGCAGCTCTGACGGGACATCCTACGAGCAGTACTTC. Amino acid sequence: CASSSDGTSYEQYF. The whole variable domain, remainder taken from reference TRBV7-9 and TRBJ2-7, is DTGVSQNPRHKITKRGQNVTFRCDPISEHNRLYWYRQTLGQGPEFLTYFQNEAQLEKSRLLSDRFSAERPKGSFSTLEIQRTEQGDSAMYLCASSSDGTSYEQYFGPGTRLTVT.

This chain links TRBV19 with TRBJ1-5; TRBD1 might be the D (5 bases). This CDR3 region has 16 residues. V shed 1 base and J shed 1 base, with 11 bases lying between them. Germline V gene data show CDR1 as LNHDA and CDR2 as SQIVND (reference sequence). The CDR3 is CASSIGGGMSNQPQHF. CDR3 bases: TGTGCCAGTAGTATAGGGGGGGGTATGAGCAATCAGCCCCAGCATTTT. Full variable domain (missing parts from reference TRBV19 and TRBJ1-5): DGGITQSPKYLFRKEGQNVTLSCEQNLNHDAMYWYRQDPGQGLRLIYYSQIVNDFQKGDIAEGYSVSREKKESFPLTVTSAQKNPTAFYLCASSIGGGMSNQPQHFGDGTRLSIL.

CDR3 sequence (DNA): TGCGCCAGCAGCCCAGGTGGCGGGCGACTCCGCAATCAGCCCCAGCATTTT. The encoded protein is CASSPGGGRLRNQPQHF. The rearrangement links TRBV4-1 to TRBJ1-5; D call uncertain. V was trimmed by 4 bases and J by 2 bases, leaving 18 bases between them. Germline loops: CDR1 MGHRA, CDR2 YSYEKL. This CDR3 spans 17 amino acids.

V usage is TRBV28 and J usage is TRBJ2-2; TRBD1 matches 9 bases. In germline, CDR1 is MDHEN, CDR2 SYDVKM. V shed 4 bases, J shed 4 bases, and the junction held 1 base outside the gene matches. The CDR3 runs 14 residues. CDR3 sequence: CASSWTGVTGELFF. The CDR3 DNA sequence: TGTGCCAGCAGTTGGACAGGGGTCACCGGGGAGCTGTTTTTT.

V is TRBV15 and J is TRBJ1-1, with D possibly matching TRBD1 (5 bases). The V and J ends lost 1 base and 5 bases respectively, with 17 bases between them. The CDR3 extends over 16 amino acids. The V gene's germline CDR1 is LNHNV and CDR2 YYDKDF (reference sequence). The CDR3 DNA reads as TGTGCCACCAGCAGAGTACAGGTAGGCCGGGGGACTGAAGCTTTCTTT. This encodes CATSRVQVGRGTEAFF.

CDR3 loop: CASKGGSYEQYF. As DNA, the CDR3 is TGTGCCAGTAAAGGGGGCTCCTACGAGCAGTACTTC. This chain uses TRBV27 with TRBJ2-7, with a weak D call TRBD1 (6 bases). V lost 9 bases and J 0 bases, leaving 9 bases between the germline ends. The CDR3 runs to 12 residues. Germline V CDR1 and CDR2: MNHEY, SMNVEV (reference sequence).

The chain uses TRBV6-2 or TRBV6-3 and TRBJ1-5; perhaps TRBD1 as D (5 bases). Germline CDR1 and CDR2: MNHEY and SVGEGT. Trimming took 0 bases from V and 4 from J, leaving 22 bases between them. CDR3 size: 19 residues. CDR3 residues: CASSYSIRAGPLWNQPQHF. For the CDR3, the DNA is TGTGCCAGCAGTTACTCGATTCGCGCAGGGCCCCTGTGGAATCAGCCCCAGCATTTT.